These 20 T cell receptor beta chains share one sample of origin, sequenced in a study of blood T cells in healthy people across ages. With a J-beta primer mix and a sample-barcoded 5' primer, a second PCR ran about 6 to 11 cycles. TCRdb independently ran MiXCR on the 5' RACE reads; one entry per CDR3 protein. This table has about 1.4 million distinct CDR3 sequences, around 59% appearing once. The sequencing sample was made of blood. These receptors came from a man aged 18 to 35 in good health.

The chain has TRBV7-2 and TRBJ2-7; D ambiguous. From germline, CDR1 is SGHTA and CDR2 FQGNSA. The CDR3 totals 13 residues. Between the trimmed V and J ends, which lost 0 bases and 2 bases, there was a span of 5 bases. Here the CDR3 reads CASSLAVPYEQYF. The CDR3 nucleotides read TGTGCCAGCAGCTTAGCGGTCCCCTACGAGCAGTACTTC.

This CDR3 reads CASSLEGAKGKNIQYF. The CDR3 DNA reads as TGTGCCAGCAGTTTAGAGGGGGCGAAGGGCAAAAACATTCAGTACTTC. The gene calls are TRBV12-3 or TRBV12-4 and TRBJ2-4, with 7 bases lining up with TRBD1. The CDR3 consists of 16 residues. The V segment lost 1 base and the J segment 3 bases; nucleotides outside the gene matches: 6.

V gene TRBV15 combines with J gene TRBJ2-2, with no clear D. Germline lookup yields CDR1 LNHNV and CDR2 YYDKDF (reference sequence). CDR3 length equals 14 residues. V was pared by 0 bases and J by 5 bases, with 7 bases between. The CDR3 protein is CATSRDGTTGELFF. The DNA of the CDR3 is TGTGCCACCAGCAGAGATGGAACAACCGGGGAGCTGTTTTTT.

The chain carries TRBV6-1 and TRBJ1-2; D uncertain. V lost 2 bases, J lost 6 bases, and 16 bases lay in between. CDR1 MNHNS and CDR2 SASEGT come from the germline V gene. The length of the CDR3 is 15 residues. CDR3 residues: CASSERFDTFDGYTF. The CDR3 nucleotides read TGTGCCAGCAGTGAACGTTTTGATACTTTTGATGGCTACACCTTC.

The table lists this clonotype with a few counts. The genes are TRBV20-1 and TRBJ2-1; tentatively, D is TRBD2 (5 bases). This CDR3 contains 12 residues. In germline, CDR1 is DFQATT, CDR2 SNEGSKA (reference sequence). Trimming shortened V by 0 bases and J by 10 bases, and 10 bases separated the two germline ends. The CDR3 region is CSAREKSGEQFF. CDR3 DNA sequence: TGCAGTGCTAGAGAGAAGAGCGGAGAGCAGTTCTTC.

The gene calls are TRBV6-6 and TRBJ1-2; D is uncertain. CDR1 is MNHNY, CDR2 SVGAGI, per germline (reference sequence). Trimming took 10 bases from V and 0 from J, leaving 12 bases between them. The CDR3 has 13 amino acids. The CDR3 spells CATGPLANYGYTF. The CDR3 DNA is TGTGCCACCGGACCGTTAGCTAACTATGGCTACACCTTC.

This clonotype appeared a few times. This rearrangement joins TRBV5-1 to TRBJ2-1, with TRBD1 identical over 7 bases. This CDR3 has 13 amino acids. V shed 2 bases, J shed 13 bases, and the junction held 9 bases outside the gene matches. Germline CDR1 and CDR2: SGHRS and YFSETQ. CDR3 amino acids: CASSFFSGQSQFF. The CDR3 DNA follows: TGCGCCAGCAGCTTTTTTTCGGGACAGAGCCAGTTCTTC.

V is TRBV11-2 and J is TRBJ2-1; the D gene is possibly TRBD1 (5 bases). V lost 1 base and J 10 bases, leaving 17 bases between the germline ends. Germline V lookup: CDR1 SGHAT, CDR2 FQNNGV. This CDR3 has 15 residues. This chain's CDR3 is CASSLGWQGTYEQFF. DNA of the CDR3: TGTGCCAGCAGCTTAGGCTGGCAGGGTACCTACGAGCAGTTCTTC.

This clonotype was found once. For the CDR3, the DNA is TGCGCCAGCAGCCAAGGGGACGGGGACGAGCAGTACTTC. Its protein is CASSQGDGDEQYF. This sequence joins TRBV4-1 and TRBJ2-5, with D perhaps given as TRBD1 or TRBD2 (5 bases each). The J call may be mistaken, given a closer DNA end match to TRBJ2-7. Germline values: CDR1 MGHRA, CDR2 YSYEKL. The CDR3 is 13 residues long.

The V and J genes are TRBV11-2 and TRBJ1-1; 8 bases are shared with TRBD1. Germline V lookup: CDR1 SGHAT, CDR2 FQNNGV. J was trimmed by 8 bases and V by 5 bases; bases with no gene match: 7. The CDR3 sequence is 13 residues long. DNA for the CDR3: TGTGCCAGCAGCCCAGGACAGGGCTACGAAGCTTTCTTT. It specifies CASSPGQGYEAFF. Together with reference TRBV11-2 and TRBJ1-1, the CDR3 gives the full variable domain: EAGVAQSPRYKIIEKRQSVAFWCNPISGHATLYWYQQILGQGPKLLIQFQNNGVVDDSQLPKDRFSAERLKGVDSTLKIQPAKLEDSAVYLCASSPGQGYEAFFGQGTRLTVV.

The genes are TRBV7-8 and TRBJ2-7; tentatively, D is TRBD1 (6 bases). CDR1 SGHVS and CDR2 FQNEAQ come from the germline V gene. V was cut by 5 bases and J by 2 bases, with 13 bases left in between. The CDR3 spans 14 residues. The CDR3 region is CASSTEDSAYEQYF. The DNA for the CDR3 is TGTGCCAGCAGCACGGAGGACAGTGCCTACGAGCAGTACTTC.

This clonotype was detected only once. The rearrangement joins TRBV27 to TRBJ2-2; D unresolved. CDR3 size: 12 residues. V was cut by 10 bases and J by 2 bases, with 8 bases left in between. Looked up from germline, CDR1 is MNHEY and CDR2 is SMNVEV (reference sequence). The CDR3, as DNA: TGTGCCACCGCTAGAAACACCGGGGAGCTGTTTTTT. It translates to CATARNTGELFF.

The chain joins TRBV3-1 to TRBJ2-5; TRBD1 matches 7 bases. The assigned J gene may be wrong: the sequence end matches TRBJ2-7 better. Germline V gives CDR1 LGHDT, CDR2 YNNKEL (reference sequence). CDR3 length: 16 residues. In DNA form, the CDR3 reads TGTGCCAGCAGCCATCCCCTCCGGGACAGCCCCAGCGAGCAGTACTTC. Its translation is CASSHPLRDSPSEQYF.

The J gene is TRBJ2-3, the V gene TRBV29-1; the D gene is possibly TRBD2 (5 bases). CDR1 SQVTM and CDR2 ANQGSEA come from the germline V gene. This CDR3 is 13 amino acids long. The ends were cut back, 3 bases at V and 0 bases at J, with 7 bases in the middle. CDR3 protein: CSVDRTSTDTQYF. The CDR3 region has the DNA TGCAGCGTTGACAGGACTAGCACAGATACGCAGTATTTT.

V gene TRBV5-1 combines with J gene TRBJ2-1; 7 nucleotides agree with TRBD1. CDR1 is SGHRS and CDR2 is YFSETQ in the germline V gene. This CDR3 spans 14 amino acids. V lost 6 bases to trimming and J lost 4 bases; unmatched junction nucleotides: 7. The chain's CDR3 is CASTVTGKYNEQFF. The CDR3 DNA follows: TGCGCCAGCACTGTGACAGGGAAATACAATGAGCAGTTCTTC.

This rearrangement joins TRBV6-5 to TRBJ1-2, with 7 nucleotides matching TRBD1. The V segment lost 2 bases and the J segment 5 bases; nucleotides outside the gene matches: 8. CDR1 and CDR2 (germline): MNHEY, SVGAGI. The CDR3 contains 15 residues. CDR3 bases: TGTGCCAGCAGTTACAATACAGGGGATCGGTATGGCTACACCTTC. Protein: CASSYNTGDRYGYTF.

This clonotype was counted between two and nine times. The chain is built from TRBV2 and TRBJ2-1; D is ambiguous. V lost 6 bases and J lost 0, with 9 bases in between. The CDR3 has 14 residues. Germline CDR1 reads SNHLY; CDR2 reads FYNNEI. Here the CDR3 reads CASRALSSYNEQFF. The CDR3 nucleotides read TGTGCCAGCAGGGCGCTCAGCTCCTACAATGAGCAGTTCTTC.

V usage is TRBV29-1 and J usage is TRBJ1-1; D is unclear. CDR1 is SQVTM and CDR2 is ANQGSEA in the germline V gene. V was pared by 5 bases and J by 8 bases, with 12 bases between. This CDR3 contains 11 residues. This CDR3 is CSVLPEMEAFF. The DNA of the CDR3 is TGCAGCGTTCTACCGGAGATGGAAGCTTTCTTT.

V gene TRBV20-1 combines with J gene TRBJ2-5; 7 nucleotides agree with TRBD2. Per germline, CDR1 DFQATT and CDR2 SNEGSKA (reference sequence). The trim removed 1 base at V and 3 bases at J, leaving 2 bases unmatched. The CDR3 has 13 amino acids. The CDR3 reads CSARASGKETQYF. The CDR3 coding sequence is TGCAGTGCTAGAGCGAGCGGGAAAGAGACCCAGTACTTC.

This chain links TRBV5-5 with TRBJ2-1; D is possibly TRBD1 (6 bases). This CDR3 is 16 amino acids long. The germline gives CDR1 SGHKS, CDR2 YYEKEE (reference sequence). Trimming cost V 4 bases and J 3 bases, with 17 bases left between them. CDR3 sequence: CASSNGWGPNYNEQFF. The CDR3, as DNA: TGTGCCAGCAGCAACGGATGGGGGCCCAACTACAATGAGCAGTTCTTC. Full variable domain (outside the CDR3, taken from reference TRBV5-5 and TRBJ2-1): DAGVTQSPTHLIKTRGQQVTLRCSPISGHKSVSWYQQVLGQGPQFIFQYYEKEERGRGNFPDRFSARQFPNYSSELNVNALLLGDSALYLCASSNGWGPNYNEQFFGPGTRLTVL.